The clone carrying this TCR beta chain has a handful of counts. This sample is part of a study of shared clonotypes between healthy human individuals. Only in-frame clones appear in the TCRdb table, and some are missing; sequencing was by immunoSEQ multiplex PCR. This sample has hundreds of thousands of clones, with 70% to 80% found just once. This CDR3 spans 13 amino acids. V gave up 1 base and J gave up 8 bases, with 11 bases separating them. The germline gives CDR1 SGHVS, CDR2 FQNEAQ. The sequenced sample consisted of PBMCs. The clonotype was recovered from a woman aged 40 to 50 in good health. Some clones in this sample may be carry-over from other donors' samples. The chain has TRBV7-8 and TRBJ1-2; a weak D match, TRBD1 (6 bases). The CDR3 loop is CASSLDRVEGYTF. The CDR3 nucleotides are TGTGCCAGCAGCTTAGACAGGGTTGAGGGCTACACCTTC.